Shown below are 20 T cell receptor beta chains from a single sample sequenced in a study of shared clonotypes between healthy human individuals. Profiled with immunoSEQ multiplex PCR; TCRdb holds only in-frame clones, not every one. Here the sample spans millions of clones, 85% to 95% being singletons. The specimen was naive CD4+ T cells sorted from blood. Documented subset: CD45RA+ positively selected. These receptors came from a man between 18 and 35 years old in good health.

The CDR3 DNA sequence: TGTGCCAGCAGCCAACGCGGACTAGCGGGAACCTACAATGAGCAGTTCTTC. Its protein product is CASSQRGLAGTYNEQFF. V gene TRBV7-9 combines with J gene TRBJ2-1; 12 positions match TRBD2. The length of the CDR3 is 17 residues. The V and J ends lost 5 bases and 2 bases, in that order; junction bases with no gene match: 7. Germline lookup yields CDR1 SEHNR and CDR2 FQNEAQ (reference sequence).

The rearrangement joins TRBV4-2 to TRBJ1-4, with 8 bases aligning to TRBD1. CDR3 length: 14 amino acids. V was clipped by 5 bases and J by 7 bases; unmatched bases: 6. CDR1 LGHNA and CDR2 YNFKEQ come from the germline V gene. This CDR3 reads CASSLRTGSEKLFF. CDR3 in DNA: TGTGCCAGCAGCTTGAGGACAGGGTCTGAAAAACTGTTTTTT.

The rearrangement links TRBV21-1 to TRBJ2-7; TRBD1 is the table's D call, not checked against the DNA. TRBV21-1 is flagged as a pseudogene. The CDR3 totals 16 residues. CDR3 DNA sequence: TGTGCCAGCAGCAAAGTCGGCACAGGGCTTTGGTACGAGCAGTACTTC. This encodes CASSKVGTGLWYEQYF.

The V and J genes are TRBV2 and TRBJ2-3, with 7 bases matching TRBD2. Germline V gives CDR1 SNHLY, CDR2 FYNNEI. CDR3 length: 15 residues. Trimming removed 2 bases from V and 6 bases from J; junction bases left unmatched: 8. CDR3 sequence (DNA): TGTGCCAGCAGTGAACAGCGGGGAGCCGTGGATACGCAGTATTTT. Residues: CASSEQRGAVDTQYF.

J is TRBJ1-2 and V is TRBV20-1; 9 bases line up with TRBD1. Germline-derived CDR1 and CDR2 are DFQATT and SNEGSKA (reference sequence). This CDR3 comprises 11 residues. DNA of the CDR3: TGCACTGTCCGGGACAGGGCTAGCTACACCTTC. Protein sequence: CTVRDRASYTF.

The chain uses TRBV6-1 and TRBJ1-1, with D maybe TRBD1 (6 bases). Germline V CDR1 and CDR2: MNHNS, SASEGT. This CDR3 region has 14 residues. V was clipped by 8 bases and J by 5 bases, with 18 bases between them. CDR3 nucleotides: TGTGCCAGCGATAGTGCAGCAGGGGAGACTGAAGCTTTCTTT. Protein sequence: CASDSAAGETEAFF.

This chain links TRBV10-3 with TRBJ1-6; D unclear. The germline V gene has CDR1 ENHRY and CDR2 SYGVKD. V was pared by 6 bases and J by 7 bases, with 10 bases between. There are 13 residues in the CDR3. Here the CDR3 reads CAISQSQNSPLHF. The CDR3 DNA sequence: TGTGCCATCAGCCAATCACAGAATTCACCCCTCCACTTT.

V is TRBV1 and J is TRBJ2-2; the table assigns TRBD2, which was not confirmed against the DNA. TRBV1 is recorded as a pseudogene. This CDR3 has 15 amino acids. In DNA form, the CDR3 reads TGCACCAGCAGCCAAGCCAAAGGGAGCACCGGGGAGCTGTTTTTT. Protein sequence: CTSSQAKGSTGELFF.

With regard to this clone: One end of the junction fails to match germline, which may point to a read error. The rearrangement uses TRBV20-1 and TRBJ1-4; possibly TRBD1 for D (5 bases). Per germline, CDR1 DFQATT and CDR2 SNEGSKA (reference sequence). CDR3 length equals 10 residues. The CDR3 sequence is CSATAGTHSF. Here the CDR3 DNA reads TGCAGTGCTACGGCCGGGACCCATAGTTTT.

The V and J genes are TRBV6-9 and TRBJ2-5; TRBD2 matches at 14 bases. V was pared by 5 bases and J by 0 bases, with 11 bases of the junction left unmatched. CDR3 length: 19 amino acids. The germline CDR1 and CDR2 sequences are MNHGY and SVAAGI. The CDR3 here is CASSPTSGREPQYQETQYF. The CDR3 DNA reads as TGTGCCAGCAGTCCGACTAGCGGGAGGGAACCCCAATACCAAGAGACCCAGTACTTC.

This chain joins TRBV30 and TRBJ1-1; 7 bases are shared with TRBD1. This CDR3 has 14 residues. J lost 0 bases, V lost 7 bases, and 8 bases had no gene match. Germline lookup yields CDR1 GTSNPN and CDR2 SVGIG (reference sequence). CDR3: CASQTGTVNTEAFF. CDR3 bases: TGTGCCTCCCAAACCGGGACAGTGAACACTGAAGCTTTCTTT.

The rearrangement joins TRBV6-5 to TRBJ2-5; TRBD2 aligns across 8 bases. V was clipped by 4 bases and J by 0 bases; unmatched bases: 4. This CDR3 region has 15 residues. The germline V gene encodes CDR1 MNHEY and CDR2 SVGAGI. This chain's CDR3 is CASSSLLADQETQYF. For the CDR3, the DNA is TGTGCCAGCAGTTCCCTACTAGCGGACCAAGAGACCCAGTACTTC.

This clone was counted a single time. V gene TRBV27 combines with J gene TRBJ2-7; D remains unclear. CDR3 length: 13 amino acids. The V and J ends lost 4 bases and 5 bases respectively, with 12 bases between them. Per the germline V gene, CDR1 is MNHEY and CDR2 is SMNVEV (reference sequence). The CDR3 protein is CASSYSKGHEQYF. The DNA for the CDR3 is TGTGCCAGCAGTTACTCGAAGGGTCACGAGCAGTACTTC.

The table lists this clone with a count of one. V is TRBV19 and J is TRBJ1-2; 7 positions match TRBD1. With V trimmed by 5 bases and J by 6 bases, 12 bases remained unmatched. In germline, CDR1 is LNHDA, CDR2 SQIVND (reference sequence). This CDR3 has 15 residues. The CDR3 region has the DNA TGTGCCAGTAGTCACGCCGGCGACAGGGTGAATGGCTACACCTTC. This codes for CASSHAGDRVNGYTF.

The chain combines TRBV12-2 with TRBJ1-1; TRBD1, the D gene given by the table, was not confirmed from the DNA. TRBV12-2 is described as a pseudogene. The CDR3 has 13 amino acids. CDR3 nucleotide sequence: TGTGCAAGTCGCCGCGCCAGGGGCACTGAAGCTTTCTTT. As protein: CASRRARGTEAFF.

This clone has just one count. The chain carries TRBV10-2 and TRBJ2-7; D might be TRBD1 (5 bases). The CDR3 contains 11 residues. V lost 7 bases to trimming and J lost 3 bases, with 7 bases between them. Germline CDR1 is WSHSY and CDR2 is SAAADI. The CDR3 reads CASMTDYEQYF. The CDR3 nucleotides are TGCGCCAGCATGACAGACTACGAGCAGTACTTC.

V usage is TRBV18 and J usage is TRBJ1-3; D gene unclear. Germline CDR1 KGHSH, CDR2 LQKENI. The CDR3 is 15 amino acids. Trimming took off 2 bases at V and 1 base at J, with 9 bases between the two ends. The DNA of the CDR3 is TGTGCCAGCTCACCAAGGCAGGATTCTGGAAACACCATATATTTT. Protein product: CASSPRQDSGNTIYF.

V is TRBV30 and J is TRBJ1-1; D unresolved. Trimming took off 4 bases at V and 3 bases at J, with 12 bases between the two ends. The CDR3 is 13 residues long. Germline V gene lookup returns CDR1 GTSNPN and CDR2 SVGIG (reference sequence). Here the CDR3 reads CAWTAGLDTEAFF. The DNA for the CDR3 is TGTGCCTGGACGGCGGGGTTGGACACTGAAGCTTTCTTT.

This clone was recorded only once. The CDR3 coding sequence is TGTGCCAGCAGTGTGACTAGCGGCTACGAGCAGTACTTC. Residues: CASSVTSGYEQYF. The chain has TRBV2 and TRBJ2-7; 9 bases agree with TRBD2. Germline lookup yields CDR1 SNHLY and CDR2 FYNNEI. The CDR3 extends over 13 amino acids. The ends lost 4 bases at V and 3 bases at J; junction bases unmatched: 1.

The CDR3: CAWSNLARGSYGYTF. CDR3 coding DNA: TGTGCCTGGAGCAACCTAGCCAGGGGCTCCTATGGCTACACCTTC. The chain recombines TRBV30 with TRBJ1-2, with a possible D match to TRBD1 (6 bases). CDR3 size: 15 residues. The ends were cut back, 3 bases at V and 4 bases at J, with 18 bases in the middle. The germline CDR1 and CDR2 sequences are GTSNPN and SVGIG (reference sequence).